This T cell receptor beta chain was identified in a study of identical twins. Overall study findings and caveats: Monozygotic twin pairs showed more out-of-frame TCR alpha sharing than models estimated.

TCRdb re-derived calls from the 5' RACE reads in MiXCR, one entry per CDR3 protein. The repertoire holds 200,000 to 250,000 distinct CDR3 sequences, with around 8% as singletons. Germline V gives CDR1 SNHLY, CDR2 FYNNEI. The CDR3 is 15 residues long. The V end lost 6 bases, the J end lost 0 bases, and 14 bases lay between the germline ends. About this clonotype itself: Its antigen is not known.

The sample was also reused in another study, on yellow fever vaccine responses in identical twins.

The sample taken for sequencing was memory (CD45RO+) T cells sorted from blood. V gene TRBV2 combines with J gene TRBJ1-2; D call uncertain. This TCR was recovered from a woman aged 18-29 years in good health. DNA for the CDR3: TGTGCCAGCAGGAACAGACAAAGTTCTAACTATGGCTACACCTTC. As protein: CASRNRQSSNYGYTF. The complete variable domain, with remaining parts taken from reference TRBV2 and TRBJ1-2, reads EPEVTQTPSHQVTQMGQEVILRCVPISNHLYFYWYRQILGQKVEFLVSFYNNEISEKSEIFDDQFSVERPDGSNFTLKIRSTKLEDSAMYFCASRNRQSSNYGYTFGSGTRLTVV.